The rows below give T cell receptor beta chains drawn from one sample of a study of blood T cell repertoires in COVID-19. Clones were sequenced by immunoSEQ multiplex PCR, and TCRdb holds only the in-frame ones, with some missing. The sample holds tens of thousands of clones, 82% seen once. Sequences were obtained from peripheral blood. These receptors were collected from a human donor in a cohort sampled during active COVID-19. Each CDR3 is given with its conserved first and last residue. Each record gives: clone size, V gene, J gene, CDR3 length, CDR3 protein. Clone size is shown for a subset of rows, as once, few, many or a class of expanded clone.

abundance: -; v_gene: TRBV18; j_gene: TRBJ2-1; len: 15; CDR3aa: CASSPTGPVANEQFF
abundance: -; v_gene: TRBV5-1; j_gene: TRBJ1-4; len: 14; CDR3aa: CASSWRGTDEKLFF
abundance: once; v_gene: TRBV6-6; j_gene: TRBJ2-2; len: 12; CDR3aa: CASRRDTGELFF
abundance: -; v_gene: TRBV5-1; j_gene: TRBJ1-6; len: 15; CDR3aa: CASSLWGPGDSPLHF
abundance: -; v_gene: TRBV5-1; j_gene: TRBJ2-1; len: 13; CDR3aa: CASSLRAGIEQFF
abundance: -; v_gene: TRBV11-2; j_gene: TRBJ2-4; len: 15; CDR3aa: CASSNRRGAKNIQYF
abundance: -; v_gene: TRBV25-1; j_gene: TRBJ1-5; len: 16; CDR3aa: CASSSSGTGGYQPQHF
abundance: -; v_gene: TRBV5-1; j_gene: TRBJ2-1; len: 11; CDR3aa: CASKRDYGQFF
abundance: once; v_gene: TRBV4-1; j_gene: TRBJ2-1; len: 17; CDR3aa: CASSQAGLALSYNEQFF
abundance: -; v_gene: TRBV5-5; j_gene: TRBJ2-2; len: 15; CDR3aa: CASSQDRVWTGELFF
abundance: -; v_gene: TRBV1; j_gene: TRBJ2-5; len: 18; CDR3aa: CTGLAGGPCLWCGETQYF
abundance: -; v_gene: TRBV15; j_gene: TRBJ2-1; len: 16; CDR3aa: CATSRVLSTGGNEQFF
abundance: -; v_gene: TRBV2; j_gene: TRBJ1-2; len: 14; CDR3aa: CASTDSGANYGYTF
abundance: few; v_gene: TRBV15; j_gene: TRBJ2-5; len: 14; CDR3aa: CATSRTGVGETQYF
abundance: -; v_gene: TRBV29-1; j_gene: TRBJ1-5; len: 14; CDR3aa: CSVLQGAGNQPQHF
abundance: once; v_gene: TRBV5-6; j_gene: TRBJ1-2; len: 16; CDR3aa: CASSSEARYLTYGYTF
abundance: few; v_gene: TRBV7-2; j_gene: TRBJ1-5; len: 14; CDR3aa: CASSLRQYNQPQHF
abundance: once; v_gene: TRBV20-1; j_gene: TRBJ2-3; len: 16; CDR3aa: CSASPDRGGTADTQYF
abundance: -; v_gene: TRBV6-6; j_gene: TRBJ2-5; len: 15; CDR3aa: CASVKGAGAGETQYF
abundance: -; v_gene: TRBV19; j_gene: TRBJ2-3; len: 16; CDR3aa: CASSMVKASGPDTQYF
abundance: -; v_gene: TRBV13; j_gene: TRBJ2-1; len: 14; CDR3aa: CASSPPGLAGPVFF
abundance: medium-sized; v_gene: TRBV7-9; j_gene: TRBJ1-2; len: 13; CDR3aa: CASTTLGERPSTF
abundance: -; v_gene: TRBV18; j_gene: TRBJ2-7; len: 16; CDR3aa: CASSPLAGGSSYEQYF
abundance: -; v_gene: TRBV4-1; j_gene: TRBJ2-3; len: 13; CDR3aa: CASSSSGRDTQYF
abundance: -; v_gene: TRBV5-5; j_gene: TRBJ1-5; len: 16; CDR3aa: CASSRTQLYSNQPQHF
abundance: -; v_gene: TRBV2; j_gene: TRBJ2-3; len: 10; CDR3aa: CASRAGIFFF
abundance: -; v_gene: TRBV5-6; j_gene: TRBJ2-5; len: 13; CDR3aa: CASRGSGRETQYF
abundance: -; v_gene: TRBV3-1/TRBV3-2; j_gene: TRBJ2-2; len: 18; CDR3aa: CASSQEWLAGGPTGELFF
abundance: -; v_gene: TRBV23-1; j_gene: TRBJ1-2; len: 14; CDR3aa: CASSYKGALRGYTF
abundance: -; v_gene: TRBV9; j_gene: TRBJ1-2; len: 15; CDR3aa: CASSVAQGASYGYTF
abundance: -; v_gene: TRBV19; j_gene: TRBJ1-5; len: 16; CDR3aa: CASSNKGGRLSQPQHF
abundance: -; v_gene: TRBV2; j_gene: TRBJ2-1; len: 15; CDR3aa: CASSETSGGINEQFF
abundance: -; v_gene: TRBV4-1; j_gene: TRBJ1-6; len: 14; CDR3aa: CASSFDRGNSPLHF
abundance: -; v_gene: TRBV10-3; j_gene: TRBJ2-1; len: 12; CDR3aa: CAISGTQNEQFF
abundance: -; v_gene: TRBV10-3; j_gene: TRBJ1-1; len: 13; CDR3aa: CAIISAGNTEAFF
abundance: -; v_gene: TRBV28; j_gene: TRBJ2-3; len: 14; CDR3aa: CASSEGGEVDTQYF
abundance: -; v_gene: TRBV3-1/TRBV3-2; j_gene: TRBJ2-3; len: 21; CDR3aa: CASSQSFPSGGVFEDTDTQYF
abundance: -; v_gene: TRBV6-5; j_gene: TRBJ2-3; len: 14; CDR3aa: CASSYEGVEDTQYF
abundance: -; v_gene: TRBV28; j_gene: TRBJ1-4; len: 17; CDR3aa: CASSFSGGGVSGEKLFF
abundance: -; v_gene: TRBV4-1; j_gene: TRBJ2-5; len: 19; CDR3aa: CASSPFPGTSGGRQETQYF
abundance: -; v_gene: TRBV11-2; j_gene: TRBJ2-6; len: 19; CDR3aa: CASSLDPGQGRTGANVLTF
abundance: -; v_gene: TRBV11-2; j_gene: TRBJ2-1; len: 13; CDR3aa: CASSQELYNEQFF
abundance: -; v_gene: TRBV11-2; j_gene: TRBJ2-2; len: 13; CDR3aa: CASSLILSGELFF
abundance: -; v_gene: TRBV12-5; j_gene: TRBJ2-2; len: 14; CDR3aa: CASGRGEGTGELFF
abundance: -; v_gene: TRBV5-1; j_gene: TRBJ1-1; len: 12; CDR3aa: CASSPDRGGAFF
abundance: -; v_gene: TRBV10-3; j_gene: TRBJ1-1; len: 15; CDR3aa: CAISAGQGGYTEAFF
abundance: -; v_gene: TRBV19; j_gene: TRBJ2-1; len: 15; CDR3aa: CASSIGDILRNEQFF
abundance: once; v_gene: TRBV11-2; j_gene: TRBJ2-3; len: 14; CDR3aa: CASSLWGTSDTQYF
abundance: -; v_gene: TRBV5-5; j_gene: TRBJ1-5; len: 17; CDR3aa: CASSLGQGGLSGQPQHF
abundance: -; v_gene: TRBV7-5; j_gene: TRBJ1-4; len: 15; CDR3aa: CARSFLLLSEEKLFF
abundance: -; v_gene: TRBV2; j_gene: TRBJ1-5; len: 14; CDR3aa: CASSRDRGDQPQHF
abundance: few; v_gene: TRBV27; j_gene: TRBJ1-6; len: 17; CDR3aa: CASSPYLGSSYNSPLHF
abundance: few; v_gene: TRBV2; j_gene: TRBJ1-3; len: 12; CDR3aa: CASRAGGPSIYF
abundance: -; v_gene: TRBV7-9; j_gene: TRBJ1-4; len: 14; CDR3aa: CASRLTGMNEKLFF
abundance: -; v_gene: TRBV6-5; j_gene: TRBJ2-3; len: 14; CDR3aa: CASSTWDNTDTQYF